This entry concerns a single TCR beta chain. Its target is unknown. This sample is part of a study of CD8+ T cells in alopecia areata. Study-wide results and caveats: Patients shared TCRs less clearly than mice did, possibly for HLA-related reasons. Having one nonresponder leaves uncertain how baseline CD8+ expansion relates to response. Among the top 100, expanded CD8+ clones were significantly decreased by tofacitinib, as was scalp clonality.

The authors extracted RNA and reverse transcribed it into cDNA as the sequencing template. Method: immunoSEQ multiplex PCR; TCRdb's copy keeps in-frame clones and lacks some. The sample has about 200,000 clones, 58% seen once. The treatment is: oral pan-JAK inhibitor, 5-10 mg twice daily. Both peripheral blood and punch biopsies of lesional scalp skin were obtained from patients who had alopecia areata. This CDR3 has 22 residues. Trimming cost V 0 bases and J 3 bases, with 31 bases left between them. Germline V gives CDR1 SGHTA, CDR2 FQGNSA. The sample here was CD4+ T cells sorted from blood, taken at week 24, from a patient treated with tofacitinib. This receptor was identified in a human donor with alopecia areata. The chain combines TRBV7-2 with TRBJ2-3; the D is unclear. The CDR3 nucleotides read TGTGCCAGCAGCTTAGCCCTGGGCCGGGTGTCCTCCTCAATCGACAAGACAGATACGCAGTATTTT. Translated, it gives CASSLALGRVSSSIDKTDTQYF.